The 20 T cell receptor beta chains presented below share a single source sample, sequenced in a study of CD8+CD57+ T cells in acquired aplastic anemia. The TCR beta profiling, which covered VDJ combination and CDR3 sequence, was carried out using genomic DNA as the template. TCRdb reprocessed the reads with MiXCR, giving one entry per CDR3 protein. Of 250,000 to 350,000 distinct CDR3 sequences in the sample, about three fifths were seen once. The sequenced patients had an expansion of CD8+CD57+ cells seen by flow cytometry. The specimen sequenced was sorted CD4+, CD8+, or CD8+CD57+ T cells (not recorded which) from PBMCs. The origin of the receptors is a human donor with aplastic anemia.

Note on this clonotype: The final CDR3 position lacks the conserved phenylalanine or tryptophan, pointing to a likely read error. This chain's CDR3 is CASSAGPYEQYC. The CDR3 DNA sequence: TGTGCCAGCAGCGCAGGTCCTTACGAGCAGTACTGC. The chain joins TRBV11-2 to TRBJ2-7; D gene ambiguous. The CDR3 length is 12 residues. Germline values: CDR1 SGHAT, CDR2 FQNNGV. With 5 bases removed from V and 4 bases from J, the gap between germline ends came to 9 bases.

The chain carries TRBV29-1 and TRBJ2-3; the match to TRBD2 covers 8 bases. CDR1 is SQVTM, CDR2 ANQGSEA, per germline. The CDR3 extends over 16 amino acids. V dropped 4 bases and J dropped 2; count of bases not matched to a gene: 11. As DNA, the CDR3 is TGCAGCGTTGGCCGTTGGTCGGGGGGGCTCACAGATACGCAGTATTTT. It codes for CSVGRWSGGLTDTQYF.

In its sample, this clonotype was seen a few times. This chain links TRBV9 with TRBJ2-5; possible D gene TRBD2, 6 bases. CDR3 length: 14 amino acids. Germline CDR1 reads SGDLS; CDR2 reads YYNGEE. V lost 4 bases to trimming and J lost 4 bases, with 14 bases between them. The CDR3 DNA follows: TGTGCCAGCAGCCCCGGAACTAGCAGAGAGACCCAGTACTTC. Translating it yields CASSPGTSRETQYF.

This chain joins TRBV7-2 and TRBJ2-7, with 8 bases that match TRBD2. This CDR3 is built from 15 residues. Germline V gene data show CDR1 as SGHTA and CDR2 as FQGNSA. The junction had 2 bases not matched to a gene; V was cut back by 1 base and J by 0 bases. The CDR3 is CASSLDGGASYEQYF. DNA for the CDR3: TGTGCCAGCAGCTTAGACGGGGGGGCCTCCTACGAGCAGTACTTC.

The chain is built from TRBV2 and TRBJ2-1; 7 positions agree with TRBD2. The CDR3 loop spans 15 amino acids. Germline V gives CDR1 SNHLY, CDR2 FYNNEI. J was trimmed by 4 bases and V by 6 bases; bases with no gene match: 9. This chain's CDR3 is CASSVASGKYNEQFF. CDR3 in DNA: TGTGCCAGCAGCGTAGCCAGCGGGAAATACAATGAGCAGTTCTTC.

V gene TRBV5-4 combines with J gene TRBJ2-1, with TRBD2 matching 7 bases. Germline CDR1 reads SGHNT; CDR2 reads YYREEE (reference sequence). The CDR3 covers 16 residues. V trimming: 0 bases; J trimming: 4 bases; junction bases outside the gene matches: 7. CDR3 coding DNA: TGTGCCAGCAGCTTGGCCGGACTAGGCGGGTACAATGAGCAGTTCTTC. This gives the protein CASSLAGLGGYNEQFF.

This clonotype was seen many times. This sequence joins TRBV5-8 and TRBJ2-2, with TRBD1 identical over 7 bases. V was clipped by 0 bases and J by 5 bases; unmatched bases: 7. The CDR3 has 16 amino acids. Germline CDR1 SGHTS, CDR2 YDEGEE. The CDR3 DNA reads TGTGCCAGCAGCTTGGCCCTAAGGGGGCGAACCGGGGAGCTGTTTTTT. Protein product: CASSLALRGRTGELFF.

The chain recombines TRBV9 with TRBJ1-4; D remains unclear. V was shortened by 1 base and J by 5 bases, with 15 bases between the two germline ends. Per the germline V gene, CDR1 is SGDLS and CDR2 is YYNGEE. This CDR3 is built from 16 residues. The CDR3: CASSVSGSVRNEKLFF. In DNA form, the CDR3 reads TGTGCCAGCAGCGTATCTGGCAGTGTTCGGAATGAAAAACTGTTTTTT.

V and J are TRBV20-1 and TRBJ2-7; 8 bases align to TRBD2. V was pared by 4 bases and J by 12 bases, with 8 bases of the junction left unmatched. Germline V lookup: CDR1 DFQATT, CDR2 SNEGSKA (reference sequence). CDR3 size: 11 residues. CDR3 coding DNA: TGCAGTGCTAATTCAGCGGGAGAAGTGTACTTC. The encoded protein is CSANSAGEVYF.

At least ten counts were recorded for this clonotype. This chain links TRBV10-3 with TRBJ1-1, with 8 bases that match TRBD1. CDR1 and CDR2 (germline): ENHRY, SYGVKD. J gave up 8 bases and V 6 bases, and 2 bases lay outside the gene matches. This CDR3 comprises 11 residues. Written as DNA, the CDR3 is TGTGCCATCAGGGGACAGGAAGAAGCTTTCTTT. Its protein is CAIRGQEEAFF.

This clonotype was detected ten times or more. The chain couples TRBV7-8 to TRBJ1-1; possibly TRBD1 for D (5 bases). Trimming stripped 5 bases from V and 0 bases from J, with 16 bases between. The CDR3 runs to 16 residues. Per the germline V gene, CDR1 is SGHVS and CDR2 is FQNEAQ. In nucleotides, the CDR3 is TGTGCCAGCAGCCCCCGCGTCGGGGCGGTGAACACTGAAGCTTTCTTT. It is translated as CASSPRVGAVNTEAFF.

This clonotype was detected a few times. The CDR3 region has the DNA TGTGCCAGTATAAAGGACAGGTTAAACACTGAAGCTTTCTTT. Its protein product is CASIKDRLNTEAFF. The V gene is TRBV19, the J gene TRBJ1-1; TRBD1 matches 7 bases. V lost 7 bases and J lost 2; bases outside the gene matches: 7. The CDR3 covers 14 residues. The germline V gene encodes CDR1 LNHDA and CDR2 SQIVND (reference sequence).

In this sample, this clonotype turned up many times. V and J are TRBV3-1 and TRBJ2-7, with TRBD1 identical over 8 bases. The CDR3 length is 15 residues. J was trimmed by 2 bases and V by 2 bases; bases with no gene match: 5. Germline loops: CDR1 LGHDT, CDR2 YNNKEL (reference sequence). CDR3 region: CASSQMGQAAYEQYF. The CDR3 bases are TGTGCCAGCAGCCAAATGGGACAGGCTGCCTACGAGCAGTACTTC.

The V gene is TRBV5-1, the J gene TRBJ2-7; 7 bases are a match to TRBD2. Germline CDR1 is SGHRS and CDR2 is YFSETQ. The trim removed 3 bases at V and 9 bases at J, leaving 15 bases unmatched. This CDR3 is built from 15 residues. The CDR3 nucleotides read TGCGCCAGCAGCTCGGCTAGCGGTCGCGAACCCACGCAGTACTTC. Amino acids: CASSSASGREPTQYF.

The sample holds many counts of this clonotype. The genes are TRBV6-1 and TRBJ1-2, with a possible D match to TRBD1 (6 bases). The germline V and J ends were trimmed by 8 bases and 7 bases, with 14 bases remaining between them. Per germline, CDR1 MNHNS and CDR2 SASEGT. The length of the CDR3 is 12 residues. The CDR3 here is CASRLEGGGYTF. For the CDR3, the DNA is TGTGCCAGCCGTCTAGAAGGGGGTGGCTACACCTTC.

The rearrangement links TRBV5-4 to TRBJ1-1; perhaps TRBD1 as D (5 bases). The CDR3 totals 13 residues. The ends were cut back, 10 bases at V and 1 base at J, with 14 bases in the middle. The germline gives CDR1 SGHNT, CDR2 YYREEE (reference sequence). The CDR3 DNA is TGTGCCTTTTTATGGGGGACGAACACTGAAGCTTTCTTT. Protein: CAFLWGTNTEAFF.

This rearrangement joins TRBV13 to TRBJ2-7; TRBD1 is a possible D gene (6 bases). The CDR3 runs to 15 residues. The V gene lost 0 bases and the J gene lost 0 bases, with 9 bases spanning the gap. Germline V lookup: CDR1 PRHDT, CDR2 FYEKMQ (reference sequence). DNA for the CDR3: TGTGCCAGCAGCTTAGGGGGACAAGTCTCCTACGAGCAGTACTTC. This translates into CASSLGGQVSYEQYF. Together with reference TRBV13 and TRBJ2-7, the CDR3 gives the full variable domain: AAGVIQSPRHLIKEKRETATLKCYPIPRHDTVYWYQQGPGQDPQFLISFYEKMQSDKGSIPDRFSAQQFSDYHSELNMSSLELGDSALYFCASSLGGQVSYEQYFGPGTRLTVT.

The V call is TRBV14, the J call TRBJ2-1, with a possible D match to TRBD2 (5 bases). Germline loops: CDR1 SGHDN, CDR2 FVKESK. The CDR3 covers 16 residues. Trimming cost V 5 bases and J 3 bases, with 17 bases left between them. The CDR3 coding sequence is TGTGCCAGCAGCTCCGGGCGGGCTAGGTACTACAATGAGCAGTTCTTC. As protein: CASSSGRARYYNEQFF.

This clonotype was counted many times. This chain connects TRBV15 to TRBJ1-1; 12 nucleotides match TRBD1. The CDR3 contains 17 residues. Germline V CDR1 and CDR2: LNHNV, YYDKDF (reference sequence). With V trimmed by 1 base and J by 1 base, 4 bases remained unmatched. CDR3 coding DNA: TGTGCCACCAGCAGAGCGCTGGGACAGGGGGCGAACACTGAAGCTTTCTTT. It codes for CATSRALGQGANTEAFF.

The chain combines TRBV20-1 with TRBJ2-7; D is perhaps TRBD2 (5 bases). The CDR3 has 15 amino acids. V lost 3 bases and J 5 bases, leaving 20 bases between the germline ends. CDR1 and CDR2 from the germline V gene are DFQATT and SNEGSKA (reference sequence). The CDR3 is CSASGLKGATDEQYF. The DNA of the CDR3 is TGCAGTGCTAGTGGCCTAAAGGGAGCCACCGACGAGCAGTACTTC.